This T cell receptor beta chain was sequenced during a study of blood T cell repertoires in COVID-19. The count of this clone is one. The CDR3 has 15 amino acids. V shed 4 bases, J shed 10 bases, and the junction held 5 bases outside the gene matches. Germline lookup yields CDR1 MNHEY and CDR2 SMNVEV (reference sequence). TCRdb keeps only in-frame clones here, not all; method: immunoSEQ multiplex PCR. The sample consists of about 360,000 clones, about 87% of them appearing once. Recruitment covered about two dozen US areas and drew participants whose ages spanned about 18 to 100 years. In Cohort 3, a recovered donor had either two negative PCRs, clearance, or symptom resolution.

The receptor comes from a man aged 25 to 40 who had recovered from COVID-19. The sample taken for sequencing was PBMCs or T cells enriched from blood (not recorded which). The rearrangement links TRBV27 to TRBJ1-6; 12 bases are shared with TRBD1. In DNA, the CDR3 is TGTGCCAGCAGTTACGGGACAGGGGGCGAATCACCCCTCCACTTT. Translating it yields CASSYGTGGESPLHF.